Sequencing of this TCR beta chain was carried out in a study of T cell responses to AZD1222 COVID-19 vaccine. General study findings and limits: It was only 6 or 7 AZD1222 recipients who were seropositive at baseline. Clonal diversity may have been underestimated, and the donors were mostly white British, with more females than males.

CDR1 is MDHEN, CDR2 SYDVKM, per germline. This CDR3 is built from 14 residues. V shed 7 bases and J shed 4 bases, with 16 bases lying between them. Pooling covered second doses at about 4 or about 12 weeks. Comments on this clone: Its specificity is not known.

Libraries were prepared by immunoSEQ multiplex PCR; TCRdb keeps only in-frame clonotypes and omits some of them. The data hold 70,000 to 100,000 clones, with roughly nine tenths observed a single time. The J gene is TRBJ1-2, the V gene TRBV28; D is ambiguous. The sample was peripheral blood, taken 28 days after the second AZD1222 dose. The TCR sequence derives from an adult who received the AZD1222 COVID-19 vaccine. CDR3 in DNA: TGTGCCAGCACTCTAAGAGGCCCCTCCTATGGCTACACCTTC. The encoded protein is CASTLRGPSYGYTF.